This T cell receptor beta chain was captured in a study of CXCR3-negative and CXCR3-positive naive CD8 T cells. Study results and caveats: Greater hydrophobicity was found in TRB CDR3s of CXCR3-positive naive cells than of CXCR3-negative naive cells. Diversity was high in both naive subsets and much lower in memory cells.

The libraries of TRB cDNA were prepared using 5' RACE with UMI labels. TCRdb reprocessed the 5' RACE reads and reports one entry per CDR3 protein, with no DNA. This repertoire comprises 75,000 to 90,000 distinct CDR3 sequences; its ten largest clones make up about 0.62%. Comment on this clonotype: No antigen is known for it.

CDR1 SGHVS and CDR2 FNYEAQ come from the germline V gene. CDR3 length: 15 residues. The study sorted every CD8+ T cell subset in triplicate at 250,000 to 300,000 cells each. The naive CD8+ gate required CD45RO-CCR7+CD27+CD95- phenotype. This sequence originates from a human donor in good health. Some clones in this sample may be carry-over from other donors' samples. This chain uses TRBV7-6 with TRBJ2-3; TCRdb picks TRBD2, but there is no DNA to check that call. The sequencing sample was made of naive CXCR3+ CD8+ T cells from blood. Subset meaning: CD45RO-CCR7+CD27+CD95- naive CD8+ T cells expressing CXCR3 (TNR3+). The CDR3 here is CASSPRLAGGTTQYF.